This passage covers 32 T cell receptor beta chains from one sample sequenced in a study of T cell responses to AZD1222 COVID-19 vaccine. The method was immunoSEQ multiplex PCR; TCRdb's version includes in-frame clones alone and lacks a portion of them. The data contain roughly 180,000 clones, 92% of them singletons. The material sequenced was peripheral blood, taken 28 days after the second AZD1222 dose. The receptors derive from an adult who received the AZD1222 COVID-19 vaccine.

This clone was observed once. The chain links TRBV6-5 to TRBJ1-3; 7 bases align to TRBD1. J was trimmed by 4 bases and V by 5 bases; bases with no gene match: 8. Germline V gene lookup returns CDR1 MNHEY and CDR2 SVGAGI. The CDR3 length is 15 residues. The chain's CDR3 is CASSPGQAEGNTIYF. CDR3 nucleotides: TGTGCCAGCAGTCCCGGACAGGCGGAGGGAAACACCATATATTTT.

V usage is TRBV28 and J usage is TRBJ1-1, with TRBD1 as a possible D gene (5 bases). CDR3 length: 17 amino acids. V shed 5 bases and J shed 3 bases, with 22 bases lying between them. Germline CDR1 and CDR2: MDHEN and SYDVKM. CDR3 in DNA: TGTGCCAGCAGTCACCTTACCACCGGGGGGAGGTACACTGAAGCTTTCTTT. It encodes CASSHLTTGGRYTEAFF.

This rearrangement joins TRBV9 to TRBJ2-3; D is ambiguous. The CDR3 has 12 amino acids. The germline CDR1 and CDR2 sequences are SGDLS and YYNGEE. V lost 4 bases and J lost 3, with 6 bases in between. Here the CDR3 reads CASSPGTDTQYF. The CDR3 DNA is TGTGCCAGCAGCCCTGGAACAGATACGCAGTATTTT. Full variable domain (outside the CDR3, taken from reference TRBV9 and TRBJ2-3): DSGVTQTPKHLITATGQRVTLRCSPRSGDLSVYWYQQSLDQGLQFLIQYYNGEERAKGNILERFSAQQFPDLHSELNLSSLELGDSALYFCASSPGTDTQYFGPGTRLTVL.

The V and J genes are TRBV29-1 and TRBJ1-1; TRBD1 matches 10 bases. V lost 5 bases and J lost 1; bases outside the gene matches: 10. CDR3 length: 16 amino acids. The germline gives CDR1 SQVTM, CDR2 ANQGSEA. DNA for the CDR3: TGCAGCGTTCTATCGACAGGGGGCCTATGGAACACTGAAGCTTTCTTT. Translation gives CSVLSTGGLWNTEAFF.

The V gene is TRBV21-1, the J gene TRBJ2-1; TRBD2 is the table's D call and was not checked against the DNA. TRBV21-1 is shown as a pseudogene. CDR3 length: 16 amino acids. In DNA, the CDR3 is TGTGCCAGCAGCGGACTAGCGGGAGGGGCCTACAATGAGCAGTTCTTC. This gives the protein CASSGLAGGAYNEQFF.

This clone turned up a few times. The rearrangement uses TRBV9 and TRBJ1-2, with 7 bases identical to TRBD1. CDR1 SGDLS and CDR2 YYNGEE come from the germline V gene. The CDR3 extends over 17 amino acids. V lost 6 bases to trimming and J lost 1 base; unmatched junction nucleotides: 15. CDR3 residues: CASINRAGGALNYGYTF. The DNA for the CDR3 is TGTGCCAGCATTAATCGGGCAGGGGGAGCCCTTAACTATGGCTACACCTTC.

The V call is TRBV6-1, the J call TRBJ1-1; D remains ambiguous. The CDR3 extends over 13 amino acids. Germline lookup yields CDR1 MNHNS and CDR2 SASEGT. Trimming took 3 bases from V and 7 from J, leaving 12 bases between them. The CDR3 region is CASSDTLNGEAFF. In DNA form, the CDR3 reads TGTGCCAGCAGTGATACTCTCAACGGTGAAGCTTTCTTT.

CDR3 sequence: CASSFGASSGNTIYF. The DNA for the CDR3 is TGCGCCAGCAGCTTTGGGGCCTCCTCTGGAAACACCATATATTTT. The gene calls are TRBV5-1 and TRBJ1-3; a weak D match, TRBD1 (5 bases). The germline V and J ends were trimmed by 2 bases and 0 bases, with 9 bases remaining between them. This CDR3 comprises 15 residues. Germline CDR1 SGHRS, CDR2 YFSETQ.

The V gene is TRBV4-2, the J gene TRBJ2-1; D unresolved. V lost 3 bases and J lost 8, with 11 bases in between. The CDR3 covers 13 residues. Germline V gives CDR1 LGHNA, CDR2 YNFKEQ. This CDR3 reads CASSQWGGDEQFF. CDR3 DNA: TGTGCCAGCAGCCAGTGGGGTGGCGATGAGCAGTTCTTC.

The chain joins TRBV29-1 to TRBJ2-7; 11 nucleotides match TRBD1. In germline, CDR1 is SQVTM, CDR2 ANQGSEA. The CDR3 runs 15 residues. J was trimmed by 0 bases and V by 6 bases; bases with no gene match: 7. DNA for the CDR3: TGCAGCGTCGCCTTAGGGACAGGGGGCTCCTACGAGCAGTACTTC. This encodes CSVALGTGGSYEQYF.

The chain recombines TRBV19 with TRBJ1-2, with D hard to call. CDR1 and CDR2 from the germline V gene are LNHDA and SQIVND (reference sequence). Deletions cut 7 bases from V and 4 bases from J, with 13 bases between. This CDR3 is 13 amino acids long. The CDR3 region has the DNA TGTGCCAGTACCGGCGCGGCCGCCTATGGCTACACCTTC. Translation: CASTGAAAYGYTF.

This clone appeared once. The chain couples TRBV12-2 to TRBJ1-4; no DNA check was done on the table's D call, TRBD1. TRBV12-2 is termed a pseudogene. CDR3 length equals 18 residues. CDR3 bases: TGTGCAAGTCGCTTAGTTTACCGGGACAAAGAATATAATGAAAAACTGTTTTTT. Protein: CASRLVYRDKEYNEKLFF.

J is TRBJ2-1 and V is TRBV5-1, with TRBD1 as a possible D gene (6 bases). Per germline, CDR1 SGHRS and CDR2 YFSETQ. V lost 0 bases, J lost 2 bases, and 9 bases lay in between. This CDR3 spans 15 amino acids. In DNA, the CDR3 is TGCGCCAGCAGCTTGGACAGGGTGCCCTACAATGAGCAGTTCTTC. It yields the protein CASSLDRVPYNEQFF.

This clone was counted a single time. The chain carries TRBV28 and TRBJ1-1; D not resolved. The V gene's germline CDR1 is MDHEN and CDR2 SYDVKM. The CDR3 runs 11 residues. Trimming removed 3 bases from V and 5 bases from J, with 4 bases in between. The CDR3 reads CASSLLTEAFF. The CDR3, as DNA: TGTGCCAGCAGTTTGTTAACTGAAGCTTTCTTT.

J is TRBJ1-3 and V is TRBV6-1; D gene uncertain. The V and J ends lost 0 bases and 0 bases respectively, with 12 bases between them. The length of the CDR3 is 17 residues. Germline CDR1 is MNHNS and CDR2 is SASEGT. The CDR3 region is CASSEAPGLLSGNTIYF. The CDR3 coding sequence is TGTGCCAGCAGTGAAGCTCCGGGCCTCCTCTCTGGAAACACCATATATTTT.

This sequence joins TRBV20-1 and TRBJ2-5, with D uncertain. Germline loops: CDR1 DFQATT, CDR2 SNEGSKA (reference sequence). The CDR3 covers 11 residues. V shed 6 bases and J shed 4 bases, with 9 bases lying between them. This CDR3 is CSAPWGETQYF. In nucleotides, the CDR3 is TGCAGTGCCCCCTGGGGAGAGACCCAGTACTTC.

The CDR3 here is CASSFRAGVTDTQYF. CDR3 bases: TGTGCCAGCAGCTTTCGGGCGGGGGTTACAGATACGCAGTATTTT. The V call is TRBV7-2, the J call TRBJ2-3, with TRBD2 identical over 7 bases. CDR1 and CDR2 (germline): SGHTA, FQGNSA. J gave up 3 bases and V 3 bases, and 6 bases lay outside the gene matches. This CDR3 region has 15 residues.

The CDR3 region is CASSPGGSYGYTF. In DNA, the CDR3 is TGTGCCAGCAGCCCGGGGGGTAGCTATGGCTACACCTTC. The chain recombines TRBV28 with TRBJ1-2; D may be TRBD1 (5 bases). The V gene's germline CDR1 is MDHEN and CDR2 SYDVKM. With 6 bases removed from V and 4 bases from J, the gap between germline ends came to 12 bases. The CDR3 is 13 residues long.

The V and J genes are TRBV14 and TRBJ2-5, with 7 bases identical to TRBD2. The trim removed 3 bases at V and 7 bases at J, leaving 14 bases unmatched. The CDR3 covers 16 residues. Germline-derived CDR1 and CDR2 are SGHDN and FVKESK. In DNA form, the CDR3 reads TGTGCCAGCAGCCATCCGAGCGGGATCACCGGAAGGACCCAGTACTTC. Protein: CASSHPSGITGRTQYF.

This chain joins TRBV6-2 or TRBV6-3 and TRBJ1-2; D gene uncertain. This CDR3 is built from 14 residues. Germline assignment: CDR1 MNHEY and CDR2 SVGEGT. Trimming left V 4 bases short and J 4 bases short, with 13 bases between. The DNA for the CDR3 is TGTGCCAGCAGTTTTGATAACGTACTCTATGGCTACACCTTC. It codes for CASSFDNVLYGYTF.

The chain couples TRBV28 to TRBJ2-5; perhaps TRBD1 as D (6 bases). The CDR3 length is 17 residues. CDR1 and CDR2 from the germline V gene are MDHEN and SYDVKM. V was shortened by 5 bases and J by 1 base, with 20 bases between the two germline ends. The CDR3 region has the DNA TGTGCCAGCAGTCCCGGGACAACTTCCGGCGTCCAAGAGACCCAGTACTTC. Protein product: CASSPGTTSGVQETQYF. The full variable domain, completed using reference TRBV28 and TRBJ2-5, is DVKVTQSSRYLVKRTGEKVFLECVQDMDHENMFWYRQDPGLGLRLIYFSYDVKMKEKGDIPEGYSVSREKKERFSLILESASTNQTSMYLCASSPGTTSGVQETQYFGPGTRLLVL.

The chain links TRBV5-4 to TRBJ2-7, with D tentatively TRBD1 or TRBD2 (5 bases each). V shed 2 bases and J shed 7 bases, with 19 bases lying between them. The length of the CDR3 is 15 residues. Germline V CDR1 and CDR2: SGHNT, YYREEE (reference sequence). CDR3 loop: CASSFGAGTPLEQYF. The CDR3, as DNA: TGTGCCAGCAGCTTTGGGGCGGGCACACCCCTAGAGCAGTACTTC.

This chain connects TRBV29-1 to TRBJ1-2; D gene uncertain. The ends were cut back, 5 bases at V and 8 bases at J, with 15 bases in the middle. Per the germline V gene, CDR1 is SQVTM and CDR2 is ANQGSEA. The CDR3 is 12 amino acids. CDR3: CSVPGSVGGYTF. As DNA, the CDR3 is TGCAGCGTTCCTGGGTCGGTGGGGGGCTACACCTTC.

The chain is built from TRBV11-2 and TRBJ1-1; tentatively, D is TRBD1 (6 bases). The CDR3 is 14 amino acids. The ends were cut back, 3 bases at V and 11 bases at J, with 19 bases in the middle. Germline V gene sequence: CDR1 SGHAT, CDR2 FQNNGV. CDR3 amino acids: CASSFGQKGARAFF. CDR3 nucleotide sequence: TGTGCCAGCAGCTTCGGACAGAAGGGTGCGAGGGCTTTCTTT.

V usage is TRBV12-3 or TRBV12-4 and J usage is TRBJ2-5; no definite D call. Trimming left V 2 bases short and J 5 bases short, with 9 bases between. The CDR3 has 13 residues. The CDR3, as DNA: TGTGCCAGCAGTTTATCGGGCTACGAGACCCAGTACTTC. It encodes CASSLSGYETQYF.

The chain recombines TRBV6-6 with TRBJ2-1; 7 positions match TRBD2. Germline trimming cut 3 bases from V and 7 bases from J; bases unmatched to any gene: 6. The CDR3 has 14 amino acids. Germline V gives CDR1 MNHNY, CDR2 SVGAGI (reference sequence). Written as DNA, the CDR3 is TGTGCCAGCAGTTATGGCCTAGCGGCGAATGAGCAGTTCTTC. Encoded protein: CASSYGLAANEQFF.

The V call is TRBV6-2 or TRBV6-3, the J call TRBJ2-7, with TRBD1 matching 7 bases. The junction had 6 bases not matched to a gene; V was cut back by 5 bases and J by 2 bases. The CDR3 runs to 14 residues. Germline V CDR1 and CDR2: MNHEY, SVGEGT. CDR3 in DNA: TGTGCCAGCAGTCACGAGGGGGCGACCTACGAGCAGTACTTC. Translation gives CASSHEGATYEQYF.

This clone came up once. Here the CDR3 reads CASSLGGGLDYGYTF. CDR3 sequence (DNA): TGCGCCAGCAGCTTGGGCGGGGGATTGGACTATGGCTACACCTTC. V usage is TRBV5-1 and J usage is TRBJ1-2; possibly TRBD1 for D (5 bases). This CDR3 comprises 15 residues. Trimming removed 0 bases at V and 3 bases at J, with 12 bases between. Germline V gives CDR1 SGHRS, CDR2 YFSETQ.

This chain links TRBV2 with TRBJ2-2, with D unresolved. Between the trimmed V and J ends, which lost 4 bases and 5 bases, there was a span of 8 bases. Germline CDR1 SNHLY, CDR2 FYNNEI. The length of the CDR3 is 13 residues. CDR3 DNA sequence: TGTGCCAGCAGTGTCCCTTTAACCGGGGAGCTGTTTTTT. This codes for CASSVPLTGELFF. The whole variable domain, remainder taken from reference TRBV2 and TRBJ2-2, is EPEVTQTPSHQVTQMGQEVILRCVPISNHLYFYWYRQILGQKVEFLVSFYNNEISEKSEIFDDQFSVERPDGSNFTLKIRSTKLEDSAMYFCASSVPLTGELFFGEGSRLTVL.

The CDR3 loop reads CSVEGPDRGRAGELFF. Here the CDR3 DNA reads TGCAGCGTTGAAGGACCTGACAGGGGTAGGGCCGGGGAGCTGTTTTTT. This chain connects TRBV29-1 to TRBJ2-2, with 8 positions matching TRBD1. V gave up 1 base and J gave up 6 bases; unmatched junction bases: 10. CDR3 length: 16 amino acids. Germline loops: CDR1 SQVTM, CDR2 ANQGSEA.

V is TRBV29-1 and J is TRBJ1-5, with D perhaps matching TRBD1 (6 bases). Deletions cut 6 bases from V and 6 bases from J, with 15 bases between. Per germline, CDR1 SQVTM and CDR2 ANQGSEA. This CDR3 region has 13 residues. The CDR3 DNA reads as TGCAGCGTCCAGACAGGAGGGAGTCAGCCCCAGCATTTT. Encoded protein: CSVQTGGSQPQHF.

This clone showed up just a few times. This rearrangement joins TRBV30 to TRBJ1-4; a possible D gene is TRBD1 (6 bases). This CDR3 is 15 amino acids long. V lost 3 bases and J lost 8, with 19 bases in between. Germline values: CDR1 GTSNPN, CDR2 SVGIG (reference sequence). CDR3 amino acids: CAWRRPGGAQEKLFF. CDR3 DNA sequence: TGTGCCTGGAGGCGGCCCGGGGGCGCACAAGAAAAACTGTTTTTT.